This T cell receptor beta chain was captured by sequencing in a study of shared clonotypes between healthy human individuals. Sequencing of unsorted PBMC DNA was carried out using ten immunoSEQ deep assay plates. Only in-frame clones appear in the TCRdb table, and some are missing; sequencing was by immunoSEQ multiplex PCR. The sample yields roughly 490,000 clones, around 80% seen once. V lost 0 bases and J lost 7, with 13 bases in between. The CDR3 length is 14 residues. Germline assignment: CDR1 MNHEY and CDR2 SVGAGI. The donors, all of them Caucasian adults, lived in Nashville, Tennessee. The receptor comes from a woman between 40 and 55 years old in good health. Some clones in this sample may be carry-over from other donors' samples. The V and J genes are TRBV6-5 and TRBJ2-7, with no clear D. The sequenced sample consisted of PBMCs. CDR3 DNA: TGTGCCAGCAGTTACTCTAGGACCGCTCGGGAGCAGTACTTC. Amino acid sequence: CASSYSRTAREQYF.